Listed here is a single T cell receptor (beta chain). In the source study's methods: The authors estimated nucleated cell counts from reference gene primer amplification. Sequenced by immunoSEQ multiplex PCR; TCRdb stores in-frame clones only, minus some. Clone size and the V and J calls come from that table; the DNA yielded D and trimming. The sample records over 20,000 clones, approximately 90% being singletons. CDR1 and CDR2 (germline): SGHRS, YFSETQ. This CDR3 has 16 amino acids. V lost 3 bases to trimming and J lost 2 bases; unmatched junction nucleotides: 8. This entry comes from a study of blood T cell repertoires in COVID-19. Overall study: The United States, Italy and Spain provided the acute and convalescent COVID-19 samples.

The chain carries TRBV5-1 and TRBJ2-3; TRBD1 aligns across 8 bases. The source of this sequence is a man between 65 and 85 years old with active COVID-19. Sequenced sample: peripheral blood. CDR3 amino acids: CASSSAQGVLTDTQYF. Written as DNA, the CDR3 is TGCGCCAGCAGCTCAGCACAGGGGGTCCTCACAGATACGCAGTATTTT.